This T cell receptor beta chain appears in the sequencing data of a study of early T cells in non-severe SARS-CoV-2 infection. Study context: Unpaired chains resulted from sequencing bulk RNA of unsorted whole blood.

This clonotype appeared many times. Its antigen is as yet unknown. Germline V lookup: CDR1 SGHRS, CDR2 YFSETQ. V lost 4 bases and J 5 bases, leaving 13 bases between the germline ends. There are 14 residues in the CDR3. Study-wide results and caveats: Anti-spike CD8 responses were favored in VDJdb matching, and private and CD4 specificities were missed.

The library protocol tagged individual cDNA molecules with unique molecular identifiers. TCRdb analysed the 5' RACE reads with MiXCR anew, one entry per CDR3 protein. This repertoire shows about 56,000 distinct CDR3 sequences, more than 9% found once; its top ten account for 6.5%. Sequencing was carried out using whole blood. The J gene is TRBJ1-5, the V gene TRBV5-1, with D perhaps matching TRBD1 (6 bases). This clonotype was obtained from an adult who was a healthcare worker with PCR-confirmed SARS-CoV-2 infection or an uninfected control (not recorded which). The CDR3 region has the DNA TGCGCCAGCAGCCCCGGGGACACTTATCAGCCCCAGCATTTT. Translated: CASSPGDTYQPQHF.